This T cell receptor beta chain was retrieved from a study of T cell responses to AZD1222 COVID-19 vaccine. Across the whole study: Second-dose intervals near 4 or 12 weeks were combined. Study observations and caveats: White British ancestry dominated among donors, who included more females, and clonal diversity was possibly underestimated. With two AZD1222 doses given, Spike-specific TCR breadth and depth both rose.

Of note for this clone: The antigen is not known.

The table came from immunoSEQ multiplex PCR; TCRdb's copy has only in-frame clones and leaves some out. The sample yields under 70,000 clones, roughly 88% seen once. This clonotype was sampled from an adult in good health. Sequenced here: peripheral blood, sampled on day 0 of AZD1222 vaccination.

CDR3: CSVDGPKDTQYF. In nucleotides, the CDR3 is TGCAGCGTTGATGGCCCGAAGGATACGCAGTATTTT. The chain couples TRBV29-1 to TRBJ2-3; D remains ambiguous. Germline V gives CDR1 SQVTM, CDR2 ANQGSEA. V lost 3 bases to trimming and J lost 6 bases, with 10 bases between them. The CDR3 is made up of 12 amino acids.